This TCR beta chain comes out of a study of blood T cell repertoires in COVID-19. Study-wide context: T cells, B-cell-depleted T cells, or PBMCs provided the cDNA or gDNA that served as material.

Some clones are missing from TCRdb's copy, which holds only in-frame ones; the method was immunoSEQ multiplex PCR. The sample lists around 60,000 clones; about 81% were seen once. Germline V gives CDR1 SEHNR, CDR2 FQNEAQ (reference sequence). J lost 5 bases, V lost 4 bases, and 7 bases had no gene match. The CDR3 contains 15 residues. V usage is TRBV7-9 and J usage is TRBJ1-1; 10 bases fit TRBD1. The sample consisted of peripheral blood. This sequence was found in a man of 80 years or more with acute or convalescent COVID-19. The CDR3 loop is CASSSTGGGSTEAFF. The CDR3 DNA sequence: TGTGCCAGCAGCTCGACAGGGGGCGGGAGTACTGAAGCTTTCTTT.